This T cell receptor (beta chain) was obtained from a study of cytomegalovirus exposure and HLA in healthy donors. The PCR used 60 Vbeta and 13 Jbeta primers. The protocol was immunoSEQ multiplex PCR, while the TCRdb copy is restricted to in-frame clones and leaves out a portion. The table has roughly 240,000 clones, roughly 73% seen once. The CDR3 is 10 residues long. Germline CDR1 and CDR2: SGHAT and FQNNGV. The V end lost 8 bases, the J end lost 5 bases, and 7 bases lay between the germline ends. Sequencing was performed on PBMCs. This TCR was sampled from a boy aged 10-17 years in good health and CMV-seronegative. V is TRBV11-2 and J is TRBJ2-7; perhaps TRBD2 as D (5 bases). CDR3 in amino acids: CASLGDEQYF. DNA for the CDR3: TGTGCCAGCTTGGGAGACGAGCAGTACTTC.